This T cell receptor (beta chain) was obtained from a study of T cells in Graves' hyperthyroidism and ophthalmopathy. The CDR3 sequence is 13 residues long. With 3 bases removed from V and 11 bases from J, the gap between germline ends came to 15 bases. In this sample, this clonotype turned up a few times. The antigen is undetermined. Patients having uncontrolled infection, another autoimmune disease, pregnancy or lactation were not included. It was roughly 10 ml of fresh peripheral blood that supplied the PBMCs. The source material, RNA transcripts, was used to amplify TCR beta CDR3 regions. The TCR CDR3 was amplified in a first-round RT-PCR using the HTBI primer set. TCRdb reprocessed the multiplex PCR reads with MiXCR, giving one entry per CDR3 protein. The data show 330,000 or so distinct CDR3 sequences, with roughly a fifth seen just once and under 45% held by the top ten. Study outcomes and limitations: Ophthalmopathy and stable hyperthyroidism were separated by a 13 V-J model.

The chain combines TRBV12-3 or TRBV12-4 with TRBJ2-3, with D possibly matching TRBD1 (5 bases). This clonotype was obtained from a man between 45 and 60 years old with Graves' ophthalmopathy. The specimen was blood. CDR3 protein: CASSFGMAGRQYF. CDR3 DNA sequence: TGTGCCAGCAGTTTTGGGATGGCAGGGCGGCAGTATTTT.